This T cell receptor beta chain was sequenced for a study of blood T cell repertoires in COVID-19. Whole-study context: Whether acute or convalescent, the COVID-19 samples came from the United States, Italy and Spain. PBMCs, B-cell-depleted T cells, or T cells were the source of the cDNA or gDNA that made up the material.

In the original workflow: Reference gene primer amplification gave estimated nucleated cell counts. Clones were read by immunoSEQ multiplex PCR, and TCRdb kept only the in-frame ones, dropping some. The DNA was the basis for D and trimming; V, J and clone size are from that table. Here the sample spans about 180,000 clones, more than 65% being singletons. The TCR sequence derives from a woman of 80 years or more with active or convalescent COVID-19. The specimen sequenced was peripheral blood.

As DNA, the CDR3 is TGTGCCAGCAGCCCCTCTAGCGGGCCGACCCCGGGGCAGTATTTT. It encodes CASSPSSGPTPGQYF. The chain combines TRBV14 with TRBJ2-3, with 8 positions matching TRBD2. V lost 4 bases to trimming and J lost 11 bases; unmatched junction nucleotides: 14. Germline CDR1 SGHDN, CDR2 FVKESK. The CDR3 runs to 15 residues.